The sequence of this T cell receptor (beta chain) was determined in a study of control samples from healthy donors and cancer patients. The germline gives CDR1 SGHTA, CDR2 FQGNSA. This CDR3 region has 15 residues. Trimming took off 3 bases at V and 0 bases at J, with 11 bases between the two ends. Clones were sequenced by immunoSEQ multiplex PCR, and TCRdb holds only the in-frame ones, with some missing. The repertoire holds some 49,000 clones, with 80% to 90% as singletons. The clonotype was recovered from a woman aged 45-65 years with lung cancer. What was sequenced was PBMCs. This rearrangement joins TRBV7-2 to TRBJ1-1; D perhaps matches TRBD1 (5 bases). The CDR3: CASSFGTAMNTEAFF. DNA for the CDR3: TGTGCCAGCAGCTTCGGGACGGCGATGAACACTGAAGCTTTCTTT. Looking up the rest from reference TRBV7-2 and TRBJ1-1 gives the full variable domain: GAGVSQSPSNKVTEKGKDVELRCDPISGHTALYWYRQSLGQGLEFLIYFQGNSAPDKSGLPSDRFSAERTGGSVSTLTIQRTQQEDSAVYLCASSFGTAMNTEAFFGQGTRLTVV.